What follows are 31 T cell receptor beta chains derived from one specimen sequenced in a study of CD8 T cells in Susac syndrome (dated by TCRdb to between 2018 and 2021). The library was obtained by the immunoSEQ multiplex PCR assay. RNA was extracted using the RNeasy kit, and 0.5 to 1 microgram was reverse transcribed with random hexamers. TCRdb trimmed the raw reads at Q25, called clones with MiXCR and kept productive beta chains. All rows with the same CDR3 protein become a single entry with the most common DNA and genes. This sample gives about 140,000 distinct CDR3 sequences in total; over 85% of them show up just once. Roughly 0.29% of the sample rests with the top ten. Sequenced input: CD8+ T cells from PBMCs. The receptors originated from a human donor in good health.

The chain couples TRBV24-1 to TRBJ2-7; weak D call: TRBD1 (6 bases). Trimming pared 1 base from V and 6 bases from J, leaving 6 bases between. Germline V gene sequence: CDR1 KGHDR, CDR2 SFDVKD. The length of the CDR3 is 12 residues. CDR3 amino acids: CATSDFRGEQYF. For the CDR3, the DNA is TGTGCCACCAGTGATTTCAGGGGCGAGCAGTACTTC.

V is TRBV19 and J is TRBJ2-7, with no clear D. V was clipped by 5 bases and J by 2 bases, with 13 bases between them. Germline lookup yields CDR1 LNHDA and CDR2 SQIVND (reference sequence). This CDR3 has 14 amino acids. The CDR3 reads CASSPWAATYEQYF. The CDR3 nucleotides are TGTGCCAGTAGTCCCTGGGCTGCAACCTACGAGCAGTACTTC.

V usage is TRBV15 and J usage is TRBJ2-3; 7 bases align to TRBD2. V trimming: 3 bases; J trimming: 3 bases; junction bases outside the gene matches: 3. The CDR3 contains 14 residues. The germline gives CDR1 LNHNV, CDR2 YYDKDF (reference sequence). CDR3 nucleotides: TGTGCCACCAGCAGCGTAGCGGGTACAGATACGCAGTATTTT. This encodes CATSSVAGTDTQYF. The full variable domain, in which reference TRBV15 and TRBJ2-3 provide the parts outside the CDR3, is DAMVIQNPRYQVTQFGKPVTLSCSQTLNHNVMYWYQQKSSQAPKLLFHYYDKDFNNEADTPDNFQSRRPNTSFCFLDIRSPGLGDTAMYLCATSSVAGTDTQYFGPGTRLTVL.

The J gene is TRBJ1-5, the V gene TRBV24-1; D is unresolved. Per the germline V gene, CDR1 is KGHDR and CDR2 is SFDVKD. V was cut by 1 base and J by 8 bases, with 5 bases left in between. The CDR3 has 12 amino acids. The DNA of the CDR3 is TGTGCCACCAGTGATTTAGGAGAGCCCCAGCATTTT. Translating it yields CATSDLGEPQHF.

V gene TRBV20-1 combines with J gene TRBJ1-2; D is unclear. V gave up 0 bases and J gave up 3 bases, with 11 bases separating them. Looked up from germline, CDR1 is DFQATT and CDR2 is SNEGSKA (reference sequence). The CDR3 is made up of 14 amino acids. The CDR3 DNA reads TGCAGTGCTAGAGATACGGGCACCGACTATGGCTACACCTTC. It is translated as CSARDTGTDYGYTF.

The chain is built from TRBV20-1 and TRBJ1-1; no clear D. Germline CDR1 is DFQATT and CDR2 is SNEGSKA (reference sequence). The germline V and J ends were trimmed by 5 bases and 2 bases, with 15 bases remaining between them. The CDR3 covers 14 residues. This CDR3 is CSALPLEANTEAFF. The CDR3 DNA is TGCAGTGCTCTCCCCTTGGAGGCTAACACTGAAGCTTTCTTT.

The chain joins TRBV6-2 or TRBV6-3 to TRBJ2-1; TRBD2 is a possible D gene (6 bases). Germline-derived CDR1 and CDR2 are MNHEY and SVGEGT. This CDR3 has 14 amino acids. The V end was cut by 0 bases, the J end by 6 bases, with 9 bases between. For the CDR3, the DNA is TGTGCCAGCAGTTACTCGGCGGAGGGCAATGAGCAGTTCTTC. As protein: CASSYSAEGNEQFF.

The chain has TRBV24-1 and TRBJ2-1; D gene unclear. CDR1 KGHDR and CDR2 SFDVKD come from the germline V gene. The CDR3 extends over 11 amino acids. V lost 6 bases and J 7 bases, leaving 6 bases between the germline ends. Here the CDR3 reads CATSMGNEQFF. The CDR3 coding sequence is TGTGCCACCAGTATGGGGAATGAGCAGTTCTTC.

This chain links TRBV27 with TRBJ1-5; no definite D call. Germline V lookup: CDR1 MNHEY, CDR2 SMNVEV (reference sequence). CDR3 length: 13 residues. V lost 0 bases, J lost 6 bases, and 6 bases lay in between. CDR3 loop: CASSLSSRQPQHF. The CDR3 DNA follows: TGTGCCAGCAGTTTATCCTCCCGTCAGCCCCAGCATTTT.

The chain joins TRBV29-1 to TRBJ2-2, with 9 bases lining up with TRBD1. Germline V gives CDR1 SQVTM, CDR2 ANQGSEA. This CDR3 spans 15 amino acids. Trimming cost V 4 bases and J 7 bases; bases outside gene matches: 10. CDR3 amino acids: CSVVAGTGKIGELFF. The CDR3 coding sequence is TGCAGCGTTGTTGCCGGGACAGGGAAAATCGGGGAGCTGTTTTTT.

The chain carries TRBV4-3 and TRBJ2-3; D ambiguous. Germline V lookup: CDR1 LGHNA, CDR2 YSLEER. CDR3 length: 15 residues. V lost 0 bases and J lost 1, with 8 bases in between. The DNA of the CDR3 is TGCGCCAGCAGCCAAGATGGCGTTCGCACAGATACGCAGTATTTT. Its translation: CASSQDGVRTDTQYF.

The chain has TRBV4-3 and TRBJ2-4, with D unresolved. This CDR3 has 17 residues. Trimming took off 0 bases at V and 0 bases at J, with 12 bases between the two ends. CDR1 is LGHNA, CDR2 YSLEER, per germline. The CDR3 reads CASSQDLVALAKNIQYF. The CDR3 DNA sequence: TGCGCCAGCAGCCAAGATCTGGTCGCTTTAGCCAAAAACATTCAGTACTTC.

This chain uses TRBV30 with TRBJ1-3; D is unclear. The CDR3 has 11 amino acids. The germline V gene encodes CDR1 GTSNPN and CDR2 SVGIG (reference sequence). V was pared by 5 bases and J by 3 bases, with 5 bases between. Written as DNA, the CDR3 is TGTGCCTGGCGGGTTGGAAACACCATATATTTT. Its translation is CAWRVGNTIYF.

The V gene is TRBV20-1, the J gene TRBJ2-2, with D tentatively TRBD1 (5 bases). This CDR3 contains 14 residues. V lost 4 bases and J 3 bases, leaving 12 bases between the germline ends. Germline CDR1 DFQATT, CDR2 SNEGSKA (reference sequence). The CDR3 bases are TGCAGTGCTACGAAGGACATCTACACCGGGGAGCTGTTTTTT. Protein: CSATKDIYTGELFF.

The V and J genes are TRBV25-1 and TRBJ2-3; 7 bases match TRBD2. V gave up 3 bases and J gave up 4 bases; unmatched junction bases: 10. The CDR3 loop spans 16 amino acids. CDR1 is MGHDK, CDR2 SYGVNS, per germline. The CDR3 region is CASSDPLGGSSDTQYF. For the CDR3, the DNA is TGTGCCAGCAGTGACCCCCTGGGGGGGTCCTCAGATACGCAGTATTTT.

This clonotype was detected only once. The chain joins TRBV30 to TRBJ2-1; the match to TRBD2 covers 8 bases. This CDR3 comprises 14 residues. V lost 0 bases to trimming and J lost 8 bases; unmatched junction nucleotides: 6. Germline V gene sequence: CDR1 GTSNPN, CDR2 SVGIG (reference sequence). CDR3 bases: TGTGCCTGGAGTGTACTGCGGGAGGTCCATGAGCAGTTCTTC. It codes for CAWSVLREVHEQFF.

The chain links TRBV9 to TRBJ2-7; D gene uncertain. The CDR3 sequence is 12 residues long. V was trimmed by 4 bases and J by 4 bases, leaving 9 bases between them. Looked up from germline, CDR1 is SGDLS and CDR2 is YYNGEE. The CDR3 bases are TGTGCCAGCAGCCCGGACGAGTACGAGCAGTACTTC. Amino acids: CASSPDEYEQYF.

The chain recombines TRBV15 with TRBJ1-5; D ambiguous. Trimming shortened V by 3 bases and J by 8 bases, and 8 bases separated the two germline ends. The CDR3 is 12 residues long. Germline V lookup: CDR1 LNHNV, CDR2 YYDKDF (reference sequence). Here the CDR3 reads CATSSKREPQHF. The DNA of the CDR3 is TGTGCCACCAGCAGCAAACGGGAGCCCCAGCATTTT. Full variable domain (missing parts from reference TRBV15 and TRBJ1-5): DAMVIQNPRYQVTQFGKPVTLSCSQTLNHNVMYWYQQKSSQAPKLLFHYYDKDFNNEADTPDNFQSRRPNTSFCFLDIRSPGLGDTAMYLCATSSKREPQHFGDGTRLSIL.

This sequence joins TRBV9 and TRBJ2-1, with TRBD2 identical over 12 bases. The CDR3 length is 15 residues. The V gene end was trimmed by 1 base and the J gene end by 7 bases; junction bases not matched to a gene: 3. Germline CDR1 is SGDLS and CDR2 is YYNGEE. This CDR3 reads CASSVLAGGGNEQFF. The CDR3, as DNA: TGTGCCAGCAGCGTACTAGCGGGAGGGGGGAATGAGCAGTTCTTC.

The chain is built from TRBV7-8 and TRBJ1-2; D is undetermined. Germline V gene sequence: CDR1 SGHVS, CDR2 FQNEAQ. Deletions cut 5 bases from V and 7 bases from J, with 17 bases between. The CDR3 is 14 residues long. The CDR3 here is CASSPPMAPSGYTF. CDR3 coding DNA: TGTGCCAGCAGCCCACCGATGGCCCCCTCTGGCTACACCTTC.

CDR3 in DNA: TGCAGTGCTAGGCGGCTAGCGGGAGCAGATACGCAGTATTTT. Amino acids: CSARRLAGADTQYF. The chain links TRBV20-1 to TRBJ2-3; 10 bases are a match to TRBD2. The CDR3 loop spans 14 amino acids. V lost 3 bases to trimming and J lost 4 bases; unmatched junction nucleotides: 4. In germline, CDR1 is DFQATT, CDR2 SNEGSKA (reference sequence).

V is TRBV6-2 or TRBV6-3 and J is TRBJ1-5, with D perhaps TRBD1 (5 bases). Germline V lookup: CDR1 MNHEY, CDR2 SVGEGT. The CDR3 has 15 amino acids. Trimming took off 6 bases at V and 7 bases at J, with 19 bases between the two ends. CDR3 in DNA: TGTGCCAGCAGGACAATACGGGGGAAGGTGCAGCCCCAGCATTTT. It codes for CASRTIRGKVQPQHF.

The chain is built from TRBV5-4 and TRBJ2-1; D remains ambiguous. The length of the CDR3 is 13 residues. Germline V CDR1 and CDR2: SGHNT, YYREEE (reference sequence). The V end lost 0 bases, the J end lost 10 bases, and 11 bases lay between the germline ends. The CDR3 DNA follows: TGTGCCAGCAGCTTGGAGAACAATCCGGAGCAGTTCTTC. Translated: CASSLENNPEQFF.

The rearrangement uses TRBV16 and TRBJ2-3; 11 bases align to TRBD2. This CDR3 has 17 residues. Per germline, CDR1 KGHSY and CDR2 FQNENV. With V trimmed by 6 bases and J by 2 bases, 10 bases remained unmatched. CDR3 region: CASSRTGLAVPTDTQYF. The CDR3 DNA reads as TGTGCCAGCAGTCGGACGGGACTAGCGGTCCCCACAGATACGCAGTATTTT.

The CDR3 is CASNTGVISYNEQFF. The CDR3 coding sequence is TGTGCCAGCAATACAGGGGTAATTTCCTACAATGAGCAGTTCTTC. The chain combines TRBV27 with TRBJ2-1; TRBD1 matches at 7 bases. CDR1 MNHEY and CDR2 SMNVEV come from the germline V gene (reference sequence). CDR3 size: 15 residues. Germline trimming cut 7 bases from V and 1 base from J; bases unmatched to any gene: 7.

The chain carries TRBV20-1 and TRBJ2-7; 7 bases map to TRBD1. The CDR3 totals 13 residues. The V segment lost 4 bases and the J segment 2 bases; nucleotides outside the gene matches: 5. In germline, CDR1 is DFQATT, CDR2 SNEGSKA (reference sequence). CDR3 loop: CSAKTGDTYEQYF. CDR3 sequence (DNA): TGCAGTGCTAAAACAGGGGATACCTACGAGCAGTACTTC.

The rearrangement links TRBV6-6 to TRBJ2-7; tentative D call: TRBD2 (6 bases). The CDR3 sequence is 12 residues long. Germline V gives CDR1 MNHNY, CDR2 SVGAGI (reference sequence). Trimming cost V 5 bases and J 3 bases, with 8 bases left between them. The CDR3 here is CASSSGFYEQYF. The CDR3 region has the DNA TGTGCCAGCAGTAGCGGGTTCTACGAGCAGTACTTC.

V gene TRBV7-9 combines with J gene TRBJ1-1; D call uncertain. CDR1 and CDR2 from the germline V gene are SEHNR and FQNEAQ (reference sequence). V gave up 5 bases and J gave up 5 bases, with 18 bases separating them. This CDR3 is built from 15 residues. As DNA, the CDR3 is TGTGCCAGCAGCCCGCCCGGGCGGTTGGAGACTGAAGCTTTCTTT. Its translation: CASSPPGRLETEAFF. Full variable domain (rest looked up from reference TRBV7-9 and TRBJ1-1): DTGVSQNPRHKITKRGQNVTFRCDPISEHNRLYWYRQTLGQGPEFLTYFQNEAQLEKSRLLSDRFSAERPKGSFSTLEIQRTEQGDSAMYLCASSPPGRLETEAFFGQGTRLTVV.

The gene calls are TRBV27 and TRBJ2-7; no definite D call. Per the germline V gene, CDR1 is MNHEY and CDR2 is SMNVEV (reference sequence). The CDR3 contains 13 residues. Trimming took 3 bases from V and 2 from J, leaving 8 bases between them. Written as DNA, the CDR3 is TGTGCCAGCAGTTTCACAGCCACCTACGAGCAGTACTTC. Residues: CASSFTATYEQYF.

V is TRBV5-4 and J is TRBJ2-7; 9 nucleotides match TRBD1. This CDR3 comprises 15 residues. The V and J ends lost 0 bases and 3 bases, in that order; junction bases with no gene match: 4. CDR1 SGHNT and CDR2 YYREEE come from the germline V gene (reference sequence). CDR3 nucleotide sequence: TGTGCCAGCAGCTTGGAGACAGGGGGAGGCTACGAGCAGTACTTC. Amino acid sequence: CASSLETGGGYEQYF.

The V call is TRBV15, the J call TRBJ1-2; D is ambiguous. Trimming took 5 bases from V and 5 from J, leaving 18 bases between them. The CDR3 is 15 residues long. CDR1 LNHNV and CDR2 YYDKDF come from the germline V gene (reference sequence). This chain's CDR3 is CATSDPQDLLYGYTF. CDR3 bases: TGTGCCACCAGCGACCCCCAGGACTTATTATATGGCTACACCTTC. Supplemented by reference TRBV15 and TRBJ1-2, the full variable domain reads DAMVIQNPRYQVTQFGKPVTLSCSQTLNHNVMYWYQQKSSQAPKLLFHYYDKDFNNEADTPDNFQSRRPNTSFCFLDIRSPGLGDTAMYLCATSDPQDLLYGYTFGSGTRLTVV.